The 14 T cell receptor beta chains below come from one sample, sequenced in a study of shared clonotypes between healthy human individuals. Profiling relied on immunoSEQ multiplex PCR, and the TCRdb table lists in-frame clones only, not all of them. The sample includes roughly 1.4 million clones, just under 99% of them seen just once. Sequences were obtained from naive CD4+ T cells sorted from blood. Subset described: CD45RA+ positively selected. The receptors here all came from a man aged 30-40 years in good health.

In its sample, this clone was seen once. The chain employs TRBV18 and TRBJ1-5, with a tentative D call TRBD1 (5 bases). From germline, CDR1 is KGHSH and CDR2 LQKENI. Trimming removed 0 bases from V and 5 bases from J, with 11 bases in between. CDR3 length equals 15 residues. CDR3 region: CASSPPGATYQPQHF. The CDR3 DNA reads as TGTGCCAGCTCACCACCCGGGGCCACCTATCAGCCCCAGCATTTT. The full variable domain, in which reference TRBV18 and TRBJ1-5 provide the parts outside the CDR3, is NAGVMQNPRHLVRRRGQEARLRCSPMKGHSHVYWYRQLPEEGLKFMVYLQKENIIDESGMPKERFSAEFPKEGPSILRIQQVVRGDSAAYFCASSPPGATYQPQHFGDGTRLSIL.

The chain has TRBV14 and TRBJ2-3; D is unclear. The CDR3 totals 15 residues. Germline CDR1 SGHDN, CDR2 FVKESK. V shed 4 bases and J shed 2 bases, with 13 bases lying between them. The CDR3 protein is CASSRHIDFTDTQYF. The DNA of the CDR3 is TGTGCCAGCAGCCGCCACATAGATTTCACAGATACGCAGTATTTT. The full variable domain, its missing parts supplied by reference TRBV14 and TRBJ2-3, is EAGVTQFPSHSVIEKGQTVTLRCDPISGHDNLYWYRRVMGKEIKFLLHFVKESKQDESGMPNNRFLAERTGGTYSTLKVQPAELEDSGVYFCASSRHIDFTDTQYFGPGTRLTVL.

The V gene is TRBV6-4, the J gene TRBJ1-2; 8 bases are a match to TRBD1. Germline CDR1 and CDR2: MRHNA and SNTAGT. V was pared by 5 bases and J by 8 bases, with 7 bases of the junction left unmatched. The CDR3 runs to 13 residues. The DNA of the CDR3 is TGTGCCAGCAGTTCCGGGACAGGAGGCGGCTACACCTTC. It translates to CASSSGTGGGYTF.

This clone was seen a single time. The DNA for the CDR3 is TGCAGCGTTCGTATACAGGGTCACGAGCAGTACTTC. This encodes CSVRIQGHEQYF. This chain uses TRBV29-1 with TRBJ2-7; TRBD1 is a possible D gene (6 bases). The V end was cut by 5 bases, the J end by 5 bases, with 13 bases between. The CDR3 contains 12 residues. Germline V lookup: CDR1 SQVTM, CDR2 ANQGSEA.

V and J are TRBV7-6 and TRBJ2-2; 10 bases are a match to TRBD2. The CDR3 consists of 16 residues. The germline V gene encodes CDR1 SGHVS and CDR2 FNYEAQ. Germline trimming cut 6 bases from V and 5 bases from J; bases unmatched to any gene: 9. Here the CDR3 reads CASRTLAGGRTGELFF. CDR3 coding DNA: TGTGCCAGCAGAACGTTAGCGGGAGGAAGGACCGGGGAGCTGTTTTTT.

The chain employs TRBV18 and TRBJ1-1; D might be TRBD1 (5 bases). The CDR3 is 14 amino acids. CDR1 is KGHSH and CDR2 is LQKENI in the germline V gene. V dropped 6 bases and J dropped 1 base, with 12 bases sitting between them. CDR3 in amino acids: CASSPTATNTEAFF. The CDR3 DNA reads as TGTGCCAGCTCCCCGACAGCGACGAACACTGAAGCTTTCTTT. The entire variable domain, with the rest obtained from reference TRBV18 and TRBJ1-1, is as follows: NAGVMQNPRHLVRRRGQEARLRCSPMKGHSHVYWYRQLPEEGLKFMVYLQKENIIDESGMPKERFSAEFPKEGPSILRIQQVVRGDSAAYFCASSPTATNTEAFFGQGTRLTVV.

The V call is TRBV5-6, the J call TRBJ2-3, with 13 bases that match TRBD2. Trimming took 4 bases from V and 4 from J; bases not matched to a gene: 9. CDR1 and CDR2 (germline): SGHDT, YYEEEE. The CDR3 runs to 17 residues. The CDR3 loop reads CASSITSGRALADTQYF. The DNA of the CDR3 is TGTGCCAGCAGCATTACTAGCGGGAGGGCTTTAGCAGATACGCAGTATTTT.

The gene calls are TRBV18 and TRBJ2-7; 15 bases match TRBD2. The germline V gene has CDR1 KGHSH and CDR2 LQKENI. The CDR3 runs 15 residues. The V segment lost 6 bases and the J segment 7 bases; nucleotides outside the gene matches: 7. CDR3 DNA: TGTGCCAGCTCTATGGGACTAGCGGGAGGTAGTGAGCAGTACTTC. Encoded protein: CASSMGLAGGSEQYF.

This clone was observed a single time. The J gene is TRBJ2-7, the V gene TRBV7-3; TRBD1 is a possible D gene (6 bases). The V end lost 10 bases, the J end lost 6 bases, and 13 bases lay between the germline ends. There are 11 residues in the CDR3. Germline CDR1 and CDR2: SGHTA and FQGTGA. CDR3 nucleotide sequence: TGTGCCACCCTAGGGGGTTGCGAGCAGTACTTC. It encodes CATLGGCEQYF. The whole variable domain, remainder taken from reference TRBV7-3 and TRBJ2-7, is GAGVSQTPSNKVTEKGKYVELRCDPISGHTALYWYRQSLGQGPEFLIYFQGTGAADDSGLPNDRFFAVRPEGSVSTLKIQRTERGDSAVYLCATLGGCEQYFGPGTRLTVT.

The chain has TRBV4-3 and TRBJ2-1; the D gene is possibly TRBD2 (6 bases). Per the germline V gene, CDR1 is LGHNA and CDR2 is YSLEER. The length of the CDR3 is 17 residues. Between the trimmed V and J ends, which lost 0 bases and 2 bases, there was a span of 14 bases. CDR3 nucleotide sequence: TGCGCCAGCAGCCAAGATGCACTACTAGCCGCCTACAATGAGCAGTTCTTC. Protein product: CASSQDALLAAYNEQFF.

The gene calls are TRBV5-4 and TRBJ2-7, with TRBD1 matching over 10 bases. J was trimmed by 5 bases and V by 3 bases; bases with no gene match: 5. The CDR3 is 14 residues long. Looked up from germline, CDR1 is SGHNT and CDR2 is YYREEE (reference sequence). As DNA, the CDR3 is TGTGCCAGCAGCTACACCGGGACAGGGGACGAGCAGTACTTC. As protein: CASSYTGTGDEQYF.

In DNA, the CDR3 is TGTGCCAGCAGCTTAAACCCAGGTAGCGAGCAGTACTTC. This translates into CASSLNPGSEQYF. J is TRBJ2-7 and V is TRBV11-2; no reliable D call. Germline loops: CDR1 SGHAT, CDR2 FQNNGV. Deletions cut 2 bases from V and 6 bases from J, with 11 bases between. The CDR3 contains 13 residues.

The rearrangement uses TRBV6-1 and TRBJ2-2; no firm D call. V dropped 4 bases and J dropped 1 base, with 7 bases sitting between them. This CDR3 region has 14 residues. CDR1 and CDR2 from the germline V gene are MNHNS and SASEGT. The CDR3 region is CASSARRNTGELFF. The CDR3 coding sequence is TGTGCCAGCAGTGCTAGGCGGAACACCGGGGAGCTGTTTTTT.

The genes are TRBV20-1 and TRBJ2-3; maybe TRBD2 (5 bases). This CDR3 is built from 11 residues. Germline V lookup: CDR1 DFQATT, CDR2 SNEGSKA (reference sequence). The CDR3 loop is CAGIITDTQYF. The DNA for the CDR3 is TGCGCCGGGATTATCACAGATACGCAGTATTTT.